These T cell receptor beta chains were read from a single sample in a study of blood T cell repertoires in COVID-19. This table comes from immunoSEQ multiplex PCR, and its TCRdb copy is limited to in-frame clones, with some not included. The data show over 85,000 clones, almost 90% seen once. Sequenced: peripheral blood. These TCRs come from an older woman with acute or convalescent COVID-19. Each CDR3 is given with its conserved first and last residue. Clone size is shown for a subset of rows, as once, few, many or a class of expanded clone.

size | J | V | CDR3
. | TRBJ2-2 | TRBV6-5 | CASEQGPLTGELFF
. | TRBJ2-3 | TRBV7-3 | CASSLGLAGTDTQYF
once | TRBJ2-5 | TRBV2 | CASTGDRGNGAQYF
. | TRBJ1-4 | TRBV7-9 | CASSAGTEKNEKLFF
. | TRBJ1-1 | TRBV18 | CASSNREGGTEAFF
. | TRBJ1-5 | TRBV6-1 | CASSEAGGFNQPQHF
. | TRBJ1-6 | TRBV15 | CATSRDRAAESPLHF
. | TRBJ2-2 | TRBV9 | CASSDRGATGGELFF
. | TRBJ2-5 | TRBV4-1 | CASSQVTGTPKETQYF
. | TRBJ2-1 | TRBV4-1 | CASSHDTSRGTGPNEQFF
. | TRBJ2-3 | TRBV29-1 | CSVGHLIQYF
. | TRBJ1-1 | TRBV29-1 | CSVEVGGAGNFF
. | TRBJ2-7 | TRBV10-2 | CASSEIQGIEQYF
. | TRBJ2-3 | TRBV5-1 | CASSLGTRGSTDTQYF
. | TRBJ1-5 | TRBV20-1 | CSASRQGGGNQPQHF
. | TRBJ2-5 | TRBV6-5 | CASSRLGTQYF
. | TRBJ2-7 | TRBV5-1 | CASSLEMLQGPFYEQYF
. | TRBJ2-7 | TRBV5-6 | CASSLDTGGISGQYF
once | TRBJ2-7 | TRBV7-7 | CASSPRHRESSYEQYF
. | TRBJ1-4 | TRBV6-1 | CASSEVYRRTNEKLFF
. | TRBJ1-5 | TRBV5-1 | CASSLMGDRNQPQHF
. | TRBJ1-5 | TRBV19 | CASSIDRVGNQPQHF
. | TRBJ1-1 | TRBV5-4 | CASSLENRDLAFF
. | TRBJ2-7 | TRBV25-1 | CASSEASGQANPYEQYF